This is a list of T cell receptor beta chains from one sample in a study of cytomegalovirus exposure and HLA in healthy donors. TCRdb's copy holds only in-frame clones and misses some; the assay was immunoSEQ multiplex PCR. The top ten hold around 3.6% of the sample, which has about 140,000 clones, 76% seen once. The sequencing input was PBMCs. All receptors come from a man aged 18 to 30 in good health and CMV-seronegative. Each CDR3 is given without its conserved first and last residue.

V gene	CDR3 protein
TRBV11-3	ASSLGQNTEAF
TRBV4-1	ASSQDPSGVTIY
TRBV7-3	ASSLTGLALEQF
TRBV29-1	SEWELTDTQY
TRBV28	ASSTTGGKNTGELF
TRBV18	ASSPLQGARGNTIY
TRBV5-1	ASSLAKRGGNTDTQY
TRBV11-2	ASSLVGQNYNSPLH
TRBV7-8	ASSSVVANQPQH
TRBV7-9	ASSLRTGGTAGELF
TRBV11-2	ASSLVPGTSGGSTDTQY
TRBV11-2	ASSLSAATGYESYEQY
TRBV7-2	ASSRGQASFDTQY
TRBV5-4	ASSWDRGIFH
TRBV6-1	ASSVRDRIPYEQY
TRBV27	ASSFGTRSTDTQY
TRBV13	ASSPWGEYSTDTQY
TRBV27	ATNTRLAGDNEQF
TRBV7-6	ASSYSQGLFSGELF
TRBV30	AWSVQTNIQY
TRBV6-1	ASQGGVGTDTQY
TRBV6-1	ASSEPGKGTDTQY
TRBV11-1	ASSFRVSGSGDTQY
TRBV2	ASTGADEKLF
TRBV7-8	ASSSGQGTQGNYGYT
TRBV29-1	SVELNSPRYEQY
TRBV2	ASSYRGLSYEQY
TRBV5-1	ASSLTGGTWSYGYT
TRBV19	ASRKTGTSGSRVGELF
TRBV6-1	ASTRGLRDEQY
TRBV30	AHTGISGANVLT
TRBV7-3	ASSPPEGLAGVNEQF
TRBV27	ASSPGGQSYGYT
TRBV7-6	ASSLEFGGMEQY
TRBV5-5	ASRPGTGGSQPQH
TRBV6-5	ASSYTGADSGNTIY
TRBV6-5	ASSSSLTYEQY
TRBV6-1	ASSAGLDRVLYEQY
TRBV25-1	ASSPLGQGGEKLF
TRBV28	ASSPLGGHLTYEQY
TRBV27	ASSLGASQPQH
TRBV5-5	ASSAGTGSHEQY
TRBV19	ASTPGQGGLYSNQPQH
TRBV18	ASSPPDRSSGNTIY
TRBV6-1	ASSEGDRVYGYT
TRBV9	ASSLYGEQF
TRBV5-1	ASSLALGVNEQF
TRBV7-3	ASSWQQYTEAF
TRBV9	ASSAGTSKETQY
TRBV7-6	ASGAGAVYNEQF
TRBV27	ASAPGTAYNSPLH
TRBV7-6	ASSLQGGGPYGYT
TRBV28	ASSSTGNTEAF
TRBV10-3	AISHPGTGRSNEQF
TRBV19	ASKKTGGHNQPQH